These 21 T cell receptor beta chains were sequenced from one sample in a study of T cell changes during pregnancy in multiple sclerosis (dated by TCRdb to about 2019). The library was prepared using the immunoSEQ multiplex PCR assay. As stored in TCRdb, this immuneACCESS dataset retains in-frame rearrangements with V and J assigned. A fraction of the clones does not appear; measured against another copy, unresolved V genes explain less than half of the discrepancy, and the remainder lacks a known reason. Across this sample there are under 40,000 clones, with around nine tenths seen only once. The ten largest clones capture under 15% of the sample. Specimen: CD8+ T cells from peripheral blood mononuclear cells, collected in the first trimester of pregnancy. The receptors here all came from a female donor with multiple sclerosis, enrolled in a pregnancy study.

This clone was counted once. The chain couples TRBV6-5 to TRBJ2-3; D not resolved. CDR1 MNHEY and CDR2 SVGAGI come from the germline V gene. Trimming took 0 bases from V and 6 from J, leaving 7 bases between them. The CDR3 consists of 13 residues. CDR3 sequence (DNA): TGTGCCAGCAGTTACTCGAGTTTGGATACGCAGTATTTT. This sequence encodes CASSYSSLDTQYF.

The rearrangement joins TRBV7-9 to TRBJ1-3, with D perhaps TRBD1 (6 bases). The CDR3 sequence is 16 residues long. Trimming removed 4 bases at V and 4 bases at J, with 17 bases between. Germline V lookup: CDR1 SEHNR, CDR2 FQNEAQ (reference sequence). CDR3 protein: CASSSPVATGGNTIYF. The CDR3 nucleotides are TGTGCCAGCAGCTCCCCCGTGGCTACAGGGGGAAACACCATATATTTT.

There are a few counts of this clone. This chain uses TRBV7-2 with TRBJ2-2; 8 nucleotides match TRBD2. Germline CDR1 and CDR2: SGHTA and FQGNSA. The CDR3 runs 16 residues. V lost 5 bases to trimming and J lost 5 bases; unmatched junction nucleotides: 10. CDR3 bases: TGTGCCAGCAGCCCCGGGAGGGTTGGCGTTACCGGGGAGCTGTTTTTT. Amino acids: CASSPGRVGVTGELFF.

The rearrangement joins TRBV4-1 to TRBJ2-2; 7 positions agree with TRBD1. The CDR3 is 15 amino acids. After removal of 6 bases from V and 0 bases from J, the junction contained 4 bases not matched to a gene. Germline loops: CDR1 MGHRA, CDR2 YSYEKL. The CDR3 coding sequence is TGCGCCAGCAGTAGAGGGGGCTCGAACACCGGGGAGCTGTTTTTT. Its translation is CASSRGGSNTGELFF.

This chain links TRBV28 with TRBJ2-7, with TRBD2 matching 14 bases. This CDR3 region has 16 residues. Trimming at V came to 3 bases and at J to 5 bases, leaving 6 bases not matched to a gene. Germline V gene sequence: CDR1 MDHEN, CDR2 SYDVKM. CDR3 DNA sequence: TGTGCCAGCAGTTTCGGACTAGCGGGAGGTAGGGACGAGCAGTACTTC. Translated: CASSFGLAGGRDEQYF.

This CDR3 is CASSILRIHGRDTEAFF. CDR3 nucleotide sequence: TGTGCCAGTAGTATCCTGCGGATCCACGGCAGGGACACTGAAGCTTTCTTT. The rearrangement uses TRBV19 and TRBJ1-1; weak D call: TRBD1 (5 bases). The CDR3 spans 17 residues. Germline V CDR1 and CDR2: LNHDA, SQIVND (reference sequence). V dropped 3 bases and J dropped 3 bases, with 20 bases sitting between them.

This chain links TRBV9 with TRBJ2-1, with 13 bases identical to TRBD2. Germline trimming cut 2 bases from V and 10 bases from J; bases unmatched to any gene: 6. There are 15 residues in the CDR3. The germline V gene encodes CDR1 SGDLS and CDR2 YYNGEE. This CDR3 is CASSVTGTSGKEQFF. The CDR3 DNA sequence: TGTGCCAGCAGCGTTACCGGGACTAGCGGGAAGGAGCAGTTCTTC.

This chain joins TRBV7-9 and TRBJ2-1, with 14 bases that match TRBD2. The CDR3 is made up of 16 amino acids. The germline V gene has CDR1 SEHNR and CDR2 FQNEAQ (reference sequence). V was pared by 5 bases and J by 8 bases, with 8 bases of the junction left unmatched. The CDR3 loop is CASSGVGTSGSYEQFF. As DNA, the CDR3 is TGTGCCAGCAGCGGAGTGGGGACTAGCGGGAGTTATGAGCAGTTCTTC. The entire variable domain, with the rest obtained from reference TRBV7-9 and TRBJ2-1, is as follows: DTGVSQNPRHKITKRGQNVTFRCDPISEHNRLYWYRQTLGQGPEFLTYFQNEAQLEKSRLLSDRFSAERPKGSFSTLEIQRTEQGDSAMYLCASSGVGTSGSYEQFFGPGTRLTVL.

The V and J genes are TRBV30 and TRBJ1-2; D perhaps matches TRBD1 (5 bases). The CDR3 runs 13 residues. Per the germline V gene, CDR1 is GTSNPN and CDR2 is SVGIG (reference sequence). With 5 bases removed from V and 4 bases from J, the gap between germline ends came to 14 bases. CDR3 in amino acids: CAWSSGMLYGYTF. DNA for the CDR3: TGTGCCTGGTCTTCAGGGATGCTCTATGGCTACACCTTC.

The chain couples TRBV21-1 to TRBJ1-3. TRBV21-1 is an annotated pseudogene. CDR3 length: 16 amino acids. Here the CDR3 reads CASSKGPRGDGNTIYF. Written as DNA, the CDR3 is TGTGCCAGCAGCAAAGGGCCCCGCGGTGATGGAAACACCATATATTTT.

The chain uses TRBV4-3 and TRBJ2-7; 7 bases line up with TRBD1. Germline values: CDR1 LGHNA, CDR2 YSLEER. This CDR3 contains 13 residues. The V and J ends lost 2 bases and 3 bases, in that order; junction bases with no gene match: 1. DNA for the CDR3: TGCGCCAGCAGCCAATGGGACAGCTACGAGCAGTACTTC. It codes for CASSQWDSYEQYF.

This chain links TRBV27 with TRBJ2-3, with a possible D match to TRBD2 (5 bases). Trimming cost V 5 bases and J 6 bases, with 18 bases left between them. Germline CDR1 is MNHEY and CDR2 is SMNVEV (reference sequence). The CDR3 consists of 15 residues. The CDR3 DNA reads TGTGCCAGCAGTCCACGGGGATACGTGGGGGATACGCAGTATTTT. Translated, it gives CASSPRGYVGDTQYF.

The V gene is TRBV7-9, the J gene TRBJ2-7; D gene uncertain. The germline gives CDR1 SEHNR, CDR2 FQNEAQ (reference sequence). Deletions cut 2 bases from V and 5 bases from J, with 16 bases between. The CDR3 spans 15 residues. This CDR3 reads CASSLNTGLIDEQYF. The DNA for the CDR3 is TGTGCCAGCAGCTTAAATACTGGGCTTATAGACGAGCAGTACTTC. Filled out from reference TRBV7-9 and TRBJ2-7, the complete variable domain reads DTGVSQNPRHKITKRGQNVTFRCDPISEHNRLYWYRQTLGQGPEFLTYFQNEAQLEKSRLLSDRFSAERPKGSFSTLEIQRTEQGDSAMYLCASSLNTGLIDEQYFGPGTRLTVT.

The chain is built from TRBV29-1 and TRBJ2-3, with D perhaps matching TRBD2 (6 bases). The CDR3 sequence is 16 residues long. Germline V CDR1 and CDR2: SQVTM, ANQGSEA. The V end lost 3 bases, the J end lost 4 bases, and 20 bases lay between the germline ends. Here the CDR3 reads CSVETVGLGGSDTQYF. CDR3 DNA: TGCAGCGTTGAGACCGTTGGACTGGGAGGTTCAGATACGCAGTATTTT.

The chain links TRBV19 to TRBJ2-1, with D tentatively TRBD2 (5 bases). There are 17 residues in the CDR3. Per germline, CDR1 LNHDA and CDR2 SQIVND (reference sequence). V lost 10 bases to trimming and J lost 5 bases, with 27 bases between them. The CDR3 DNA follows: TGTGCCACCCTGGCCTTTTCCGGCGGGTCTCGGAACAATGAGCAGTTCTTC. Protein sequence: CATLAFSGGSRNNEQFF.

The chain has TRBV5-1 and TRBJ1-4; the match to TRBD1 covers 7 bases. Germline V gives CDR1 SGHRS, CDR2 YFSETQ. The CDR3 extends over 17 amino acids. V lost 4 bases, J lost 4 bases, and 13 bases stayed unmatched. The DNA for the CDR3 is TGCGCCAGCAGCCGAGGGGAGACAGGGTACCATAATGAAAAACTGTTTTTT. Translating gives CASSRGETGYHNEKLFF.

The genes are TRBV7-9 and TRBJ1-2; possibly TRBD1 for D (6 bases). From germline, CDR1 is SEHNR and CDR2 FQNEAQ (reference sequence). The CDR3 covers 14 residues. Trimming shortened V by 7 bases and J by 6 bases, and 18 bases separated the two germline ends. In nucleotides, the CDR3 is TGTGCCAGCACCACCGGCAGGGGAAGGGATGGCTACACCTTC. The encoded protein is CASTTGRGRDGYTF.

The CDR3 DNA is TGTGCCAGCAGTTTATCGGGAGGGGGGGACTATTTCACAGATACGCAGTATTTT. This encodes CASSLSGGGDYFTDTQYF. V and J are TRBV27 and TRBJ2-3; D perhaps matches TRBD2 (7 bases). Trimming shortened V by 0 bases and J by 2 bases, and 18 bases separated the two germline ends. The CDR3 loop spans 18 amino acids. The germline V gene has CDR1 MNHEY and CDR2 SMNVEV (reference sequence).

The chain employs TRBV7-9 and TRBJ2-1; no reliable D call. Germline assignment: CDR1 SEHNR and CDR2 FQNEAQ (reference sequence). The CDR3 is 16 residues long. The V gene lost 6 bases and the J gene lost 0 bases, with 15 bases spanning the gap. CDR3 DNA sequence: TGTGCCAGCAGTTCTAATCTATACAGCTCCTACAATGAGCAGTTCTTC. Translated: CASSSNLYSSYNEQFF.

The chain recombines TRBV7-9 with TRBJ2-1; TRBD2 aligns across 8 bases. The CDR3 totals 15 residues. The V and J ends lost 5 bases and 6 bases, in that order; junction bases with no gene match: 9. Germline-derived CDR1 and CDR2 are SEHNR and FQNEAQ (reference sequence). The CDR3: CASSGSGVRSNEQFF. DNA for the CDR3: TGTGCCAGCAGCGGTAGCGGGGTAAGGAGCAATGAGCAGTTCTTC. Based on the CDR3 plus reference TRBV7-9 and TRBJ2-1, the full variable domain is DTGVSQNPRHKITKRGQNVTFRCDPISEHNRLYWYRQTLGQGPEFLTYFQNEAQLEKSRLLSDRFSAERPKGSFSTLEIQRTEQGDSAMYLCASSGSGVRSNEQFFGPGTRLTVL.

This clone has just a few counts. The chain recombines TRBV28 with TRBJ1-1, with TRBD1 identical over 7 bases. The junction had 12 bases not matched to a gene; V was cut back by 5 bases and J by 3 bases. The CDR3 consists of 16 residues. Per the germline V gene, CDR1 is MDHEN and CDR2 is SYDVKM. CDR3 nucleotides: TGTGCCAGCAGTCCTGCGCAGGGGGTACAGGACACTGAAGCTTTCTTT. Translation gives CASSPAQGVQDTEAFF. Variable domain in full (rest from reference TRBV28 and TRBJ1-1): DVKVTQSSRYLVKRTGEKVFLECVQDMDHENMFWYRQDPGLGLRLIYFSYDVKMKEKGDIPEGYSVSREKKERFSLILESASTNQTSMYLCASSPAQGVQDTEAFFGQGTRLTVV.